This T cell receptor (beta chain) appears in the sequencing data of a study of cytomegalovirus exposure and HLA in healthy donors. Findings and caveats of the study: Later work found that TCR association rates differed between HLA loci; DRB1 had the most and HLA-C the fewest. In vitro data verified three CMV-associated chains as specific for CMV antigens.

Each donor was nominally healthy when sampled (though unrecorded immune exposures were likely). The PCR made use of 60 Vbeta and 13 Jbeta primers. Profiling relied on immunoSEQ multiplex PCR, and the TCRdb table lists in-frame clones only, not all of them. The repertoire holds around 130,000 clones, with less than 75% as singletons. Concerning this clone: Its antigen is undetermined.

The specimen sequenced was PBMCs. The clonotype comes from a woman aged 40 to 55 in good health and CMV-seropositive.

In DNA form, the CDR3 reads TGTGCCAGCAGCTCCCTATCAGGACAGGGAAGGAACACTGAAGCTTTCTTT. This sequence encodes CASSSLSGQGRNTEAFF. The chain has TRBV7-2 and TRBJ1-1; 8 bases map to TRBD1. V shed 4 bases and J 1 base; nucleotides not matched to a gene: 11. This CDR3 has 17 amino acids. Germline values: CDR1 SGHTA, CDR2 FQGNSA.